This is a list of T cell receptor beta chains from one sample in a study of T cells after yellow fever vaccination. One entry per CDR3 protein, called by TCRdb with MiXCR from the 5' RACE reads. The data show 250,000 to 300,000 distinct CDR3 sequences, 5.2% seen once. This specimen was CD4+ T cells sorted from PBMCs, taken on the day of the yellow fever booster vaccination. Receptors originate from a man aged 18-30 years who received the YFV17D yellow fever vaccine. Each CDR3 is given with its conserved first and last residue. The order of the fields is CDR3 protein, CDR3 DNA, D gene, V gene, clone size, J gene. A D gene is named only where the DNA matches it firmly. Clone size is given for some rows only: seen once, a few or many times, or a class if the clone is expanded.

cdr3_aa: CASSLGLASSTDTQYF
cdr3_nt: TGTGCCAGCAGCTTGGGACTAGCGTCTAGCACAGATACGCAGTATTTT
d_call: TRBD2
v_call: TRBV7-3
clone_size: many
j_call: TRBJ2-3

cdr3_aa: CASSLFRESNQPQHF
cdr3_nt: TGTGCCAGCAGTTTGTTCAGGGAAAGCAATCAGCCCCAGCATTTT
d_call: -
v_call: TRBV12-3/TRBV12-4
clone_size: many
j_call: TRBJ1-5

cdr3_aa: CASSAGGAGANVLTF
cdr3_nt: TGTGCCAGCAGTGCAGGGGGCGCTGGGGCCAACGTCCTGACTTTC
d_call: TRBD1
v_call: TRBV28
clone_size: few
j_call: TRBJ2-6

cdr3_aa: CASSLAAGRLGETQYF
cdr3_nt: TGTGCCAGCAGCTTGGCGGCGGGGAGGCTGGGAGAGACCCAGTACTTC
d_call: -
v_call: TRBV5-5
clone_size: many
j_call: TRBJ2-5

cdr3_aa: CASSVGGHPVADTQYF
cdr3_nt: TGTGCCAGCAGCGTAGGCGGACACCCGGTGGCAGATACGCAGTATTTT
d_call: -
v_call: TRBV9
clone_size: few
j_call: TRBJ2-3

cdr3_aa: CASSPMERETQYF
cdr3_nt: TGTGCCAGCTCACCAATGGAGCGTGAGACCCAGTACTTC
d_call: -
v_call: TRBV18
clone_size: -
j_call: TRBJ2-5

cdr3_aa: CSAREGVHTEAFF
cdr3_nt: TGCAGTGCTAGAGAGGGGGTTCACACTGAAGCTTTCTTT
d_call: -
v_call: TRBV20-1
clone_size: few
j_call: TRBJ1-1

cdr3_aa: CASSLVSGGRETQYF
cdr3_nt: TGTGCCAGCAGTTTAGTCTCGGGGGGGCGGGAGACCCAGTACTTC
d_call: TRBD2
v_call: TRBV28
clone_size: -
j_call: TRBJ2-5

cdr3_aa: CASSLVGGGSTDTQYF
cdr3_nt: TGTGCCAGCAGCTTAGTCGGGGGGGGTAGCACAGATACGCAGTATTTT
d_call: TRBD2
v_call: TRBV7-2
clone_size: -
j_call: TRBJ2-3

cdr3_aa: CASSTPRDGTEAFF
cdr3_nt: TGTGCCAGCAGCACGCCCAGGGATGGCACTGAAGCTTTCTTT
d_call: -
v_call: TRBV5-4
clone_size: -
j_call: TRBJ1-1

cdr3_aa: CASSSPQGNYGYTF
cdr3_nt: TGTGCCAGCAGTTCCCCACAGGGGAACTATGGCTACACCTTC
d_call: TRBD1
v_call: TRBV6-6
clone_size: few
j_call: TRBJ1-2

cdr3_aa: CASRERIRGEKLFF
cdr3_nt: TGTGCCAGCAGGGAGAGGATAAGGGGGGAAAAACTGTTTTTT
d_call: -
v_call: TRBV12-3/TRBV12-4
clone_size: many
j_call: TRBJ1-4

cdr3_aa: CASSLREGKETQYF
cdr3_nt: TGTGCCAGCAGCTTGAGGGAGGGGAAGGAGACCCAGTACTTC
d_call: TRBD2
v_call: TRBV5-4
clone_size: few
j_call: TRBJ2-5

cdr3_aa: CSASPPRENTQYF
cdr3_nt: TGCAGTGCTAGTCCCCCCAGAGAAAATACGCAGTATTTT
d_call: -
v_call: TRBV20-1
clone_size: few
j_call: TRBJ2-3